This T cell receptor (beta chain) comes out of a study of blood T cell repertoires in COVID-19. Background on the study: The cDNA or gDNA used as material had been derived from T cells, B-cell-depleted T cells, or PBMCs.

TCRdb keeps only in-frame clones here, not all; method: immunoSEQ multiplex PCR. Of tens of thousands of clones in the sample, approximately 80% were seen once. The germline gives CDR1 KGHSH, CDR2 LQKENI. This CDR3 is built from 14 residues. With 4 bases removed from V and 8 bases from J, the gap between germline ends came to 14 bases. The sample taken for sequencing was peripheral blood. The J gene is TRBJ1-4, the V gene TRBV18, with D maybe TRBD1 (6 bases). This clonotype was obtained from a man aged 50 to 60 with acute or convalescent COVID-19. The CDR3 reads CASSRSGEGEKLFF. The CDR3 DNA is TGTGCCAGCTCACGCTCAGGGGAGGGAGAAAAACTGTTTTTT. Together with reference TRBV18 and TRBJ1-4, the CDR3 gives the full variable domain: NAGVMQNPRHLVRRRGQEARLRCSPMKGHSHVYWYRQLPEEGLKFMVYLQKENIIDESGMPKERFSAEFPKEGPSILRIQQVVRGDSAAYFCASSRSGEGEKLFFGSGTQLSVL.